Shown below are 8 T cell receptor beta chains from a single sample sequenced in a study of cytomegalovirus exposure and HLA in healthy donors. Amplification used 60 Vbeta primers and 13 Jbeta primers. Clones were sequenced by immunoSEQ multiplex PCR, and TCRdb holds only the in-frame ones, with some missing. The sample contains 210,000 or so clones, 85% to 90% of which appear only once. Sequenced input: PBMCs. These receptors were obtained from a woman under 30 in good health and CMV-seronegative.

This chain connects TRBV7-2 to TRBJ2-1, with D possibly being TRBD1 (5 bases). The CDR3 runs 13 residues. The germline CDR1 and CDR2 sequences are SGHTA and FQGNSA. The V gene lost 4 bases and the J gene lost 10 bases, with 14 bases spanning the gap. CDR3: CASSSSNSGEQFF. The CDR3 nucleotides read TGTGCCAGCAGCTCGTCTAACTCAGGGGAGCAGTTCTTC.

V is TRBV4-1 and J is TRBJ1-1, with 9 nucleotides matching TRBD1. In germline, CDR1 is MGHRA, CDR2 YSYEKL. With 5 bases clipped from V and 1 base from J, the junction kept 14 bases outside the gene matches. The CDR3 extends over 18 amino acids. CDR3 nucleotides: TGCGCCAGCAGCGCCCGGGACAGGGTATTGAGGGGGAACACTGAAGCTTTCTTT. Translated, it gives CASSARDRVLRGNTEAFF.

The CDR3 DNA is TGCAGCGTTGAAGCGACACGCCAAGAGACCCAGTACTTC. Translating it yields CSVEATRQETQYF. This chain connects TRBV29-1 to TRBJ2-5; the D is unclear. Germline CDR1 reads SQVTM; CDR2 reads ANQGSEA. The CDR3 totals 13 residues. The V and J ends lost 1 base and 1 base respectively, with 7 bases between them. The full variable domain, with the rest looked up from reference TRBV29-1 and TRBJ2-5, is SAVISQKPSRDICQRGTSLTIQCQVDSQVTMMFWYRQQPGQSLTLIATANQGSEATYESGFVIDKFPISRPNLTFSTLTVSNMSPEDSSIYLCSVEATRQETQYFGPGTRLLVL.

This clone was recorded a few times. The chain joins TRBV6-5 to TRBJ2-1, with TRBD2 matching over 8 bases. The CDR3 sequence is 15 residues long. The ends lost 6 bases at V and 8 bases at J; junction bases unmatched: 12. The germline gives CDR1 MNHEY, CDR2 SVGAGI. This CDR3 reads CASSAGAGELHEQFF. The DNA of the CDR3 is TGTGCCAGCAGCGCCGGAGCGGGAGAGCTCCATGAGCAGTTCTTC.

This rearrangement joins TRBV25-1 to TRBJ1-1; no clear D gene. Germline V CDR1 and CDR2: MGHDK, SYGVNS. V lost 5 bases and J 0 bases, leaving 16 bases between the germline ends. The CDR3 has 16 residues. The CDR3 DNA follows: TGTGCCAGCAGTAAAATGCGTACCCTTATGAACACTGAAGCTTTCTTT. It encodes CASSKMRTLMNTEAFF.

The CDR3 sequence is CASSPSQDMNYGYTF. CDR3 nucleotide sequence: TGTGCCAGCTCACCGTCTCAGGATATGAACTATGGCTACACCTTC. The chain has TRBV18 and TRBJ1-2; no reliable D call. The CDR3 has 15 amino acids. Trimming stripped 3 bases from V and 2 bases from J, with 13 bases between. Germline V gene sequence: CDR1 KGHSH, CDR2 LQKENI.

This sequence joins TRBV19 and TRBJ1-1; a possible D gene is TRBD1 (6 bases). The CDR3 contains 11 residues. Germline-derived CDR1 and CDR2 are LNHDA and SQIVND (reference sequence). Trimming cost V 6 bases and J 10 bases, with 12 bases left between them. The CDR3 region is CASRNRDIAFF. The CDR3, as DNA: TGTGCCAGTAGGAACAGGGATATAGCTTTCTTT. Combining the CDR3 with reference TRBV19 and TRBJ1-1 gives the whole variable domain DGGITQSPKYLFRKEGQNVTLSCEQNLNHDAMYWYRQDPGQGLRLIYYSQIVNDFQKGDIAEGYSVSREKKESFPLTVTSAQKNPTAFYLCASRNRDIAFFGQGTRLTVV.

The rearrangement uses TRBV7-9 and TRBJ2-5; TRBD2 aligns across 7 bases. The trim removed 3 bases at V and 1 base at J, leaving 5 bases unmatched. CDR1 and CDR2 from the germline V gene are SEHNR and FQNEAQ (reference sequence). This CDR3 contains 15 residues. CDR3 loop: CASSFTSATQETQYF. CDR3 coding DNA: TGTGCCAGCAGCTTTACTAGCGCAACCCAAGAGACCCAGTACTTC.